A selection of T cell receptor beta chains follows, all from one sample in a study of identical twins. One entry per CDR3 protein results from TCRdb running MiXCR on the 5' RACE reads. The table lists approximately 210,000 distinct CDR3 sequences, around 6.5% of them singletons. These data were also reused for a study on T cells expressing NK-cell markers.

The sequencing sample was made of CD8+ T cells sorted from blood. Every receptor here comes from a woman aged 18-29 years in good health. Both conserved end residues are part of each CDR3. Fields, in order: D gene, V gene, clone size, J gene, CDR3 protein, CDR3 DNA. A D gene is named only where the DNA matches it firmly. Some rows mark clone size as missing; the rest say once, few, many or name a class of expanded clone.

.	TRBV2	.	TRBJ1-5	CASSGDTSGNQPQHF	TGTGCCAGCAGTGGGGACACCTCGGGGAATCAGCCCCAGCATTTT
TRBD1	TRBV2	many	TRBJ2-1	CASSGLGQGAWAEQFF	TGTGCCAGCAGTGGGTTGGGGCAGGGGGCTTGGGCTGAGCAGTTCTTC
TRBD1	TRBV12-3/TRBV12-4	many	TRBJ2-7	CASSSGGSEQYF	TGTGCCAGCAGTTCAGGGGGAAGCGAGCAGTACTTC
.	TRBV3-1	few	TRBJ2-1	CASSQVGPGNEQFF	TGTGCCAGCAGCCAAGTGGGACCCGGGAATGAGCAGTTCTTC
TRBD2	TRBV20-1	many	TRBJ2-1	CSARDNRVAGAEQFF	TGCAGTGCTAGAGATAATAGGGTAGCGGGGGCCGAGCAGTTCTTC
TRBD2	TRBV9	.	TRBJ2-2	CASRPGLAGIGELFF	TGTGCCAGCAGACCCGGACTAGCGGGGATTGGGGAGCTGTTTTTT
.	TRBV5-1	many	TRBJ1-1	CASSLAALPEAFF	TGCGCCAGCAGCTTGGCCGCTCTTCCTGAAGCTTTCTTT
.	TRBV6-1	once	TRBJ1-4	CASSEGQGNEKLFF	TGTGCCAGCAGTGAAGGCCAGGGGAATGAAAAACTGTTTTTT
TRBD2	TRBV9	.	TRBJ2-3	CASSNSGRRTDTQYF	TGTGCCAGCAGCAATAGCGGGAGGAGGACAGATACGCAGTATTTT
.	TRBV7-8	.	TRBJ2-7	CASSSSWHEQYF	TGTGCCAGCAGCTCATCCTGGCACGAGCAGTACTTC